The rows below give T cell receptor beta chains drawn from one sample of a study of Graves' ophthalmopathy and Graves' hyperthyroidism. From the multiplex PCR reads, TCRdb called clonotypes with MiXCR, one entry per CDR3 protein. This repertoire shows around 1,200,000 distinct CDR3 sequences, approximately 35% found once; its top ten account for roughly 10%. Sequenced input: peripheral blood or thyroid tissue (not recorded which). The source of these receptors is an adult man with Graves' hyperthyroidism. Both conserved end residues are part of each CDR3. D genes are given only for firm matches. Not all rows give a size; the values are once, few, many and, for expanded clones, a class.

size	V	D	length	J	DNA	CDR3
once	TRBV7-9	NA	16	TRBJ2-2	TGTGCCAGCAGCTTAGAAACGGCAGGGGTGGGCGGGGAGCTGTTTTTT	CASSLETAGVGGELFF
few	TRBV12-3/TRBV12-4	NA	15	TRBJ2-2	TGTGCCAGCAGCGGAATGGCAGGGGACACCGGGGAGCTGTTTTTT	CASSGMAGDTGELFF
many	TRBV20-1	TRBD1	15	TRBJ1-1	TGCAGTGCTAGATTACGACAGGGGCTAAACACTGAAGCTTTCTTT	CSARLRQGLNTEAFF
many	TRBV2	NA	14	TRBJ1-6	TGTGCCAGCAGCGACAGGTCCTATAATTCACCCCTCCACTTT	CASSDRSYNSPLHF
few	TRBV9	TRBD2	15	TRBJ2-7	TGTGCCAGCAGCGTAGAGGCTAGCGGGCGATACGAGCAGTACTTC	CASSVEASGRYEQYF
NA	TRBV25-1	NA	19	TRBJ2-5	TGTGCCGAGCACAAGACAGGCTCGGCGGGAGACCCCAGGGGGAAGACCCAGTACTTC	CAEHKTGSAGDPRGKTQYF
NA	TRBV6-2/TRBV6-3	NA	14	TRBJ1-5	TGTGCCAGCAGTTACTCCCATCGCAATCAGCCCCAGCATTTT	CASSYSHRNQPQHF
once	TRBV20-1	TRBD1	14	TRBJ1-1	TGCAGTGCTCGGGGACAGTCCGGAAACACTGAAGCTTTCTTT	CSARGQSGNTEAFF
once	TRBV5-1	TRBD1	17	TRBJ2-6	TGCGCCAGCAGCCGGACAGGGTACGGCTCTGGGGCCAACGTCCTGACTTTC	CASSRTGYGSGANVLTF
many	TRBV24-1	NA	13	TRBJ1-1	TGTGCCACCAGTGATTTTAAGAACACTGAAGCTTTCTTT	CATSDFKNTEAFF
many	TRBV4-1	NA	14	TRBJ2-7	TGCGCCAGCAGCCAAGTTGTGGGTCCGTACGAGCAGTACTTC	CASSQVVGPYEQYF
many	TRBV20-1	NA	14	TRBJ2-2	TGCAGTGCTTCCCAACCGGTCGGAGCCGGGGAGCTGTTTTTT	CSASQPVGAGELFF
many	TRBV6-5	TRBD1	14	TRBJ2-2	TGTGCCAGCACCGGACAGGGTTTCACCGGGGAGCTGTTTTTT	CASTGQGFTGELFF
NA	TRBV5-6	TRBD1	16	TRBJ1-5	TGTGCCAGCAGCTTCTTTGGGACAGGGTTCGTTCAGCCCCAGCATTTT	CASSFFGTGFVQPQHF
NA	TRBV19	NA	17	TRBJ2-6	TGTGCCAGTAGTCTGGAAGGGCGGAGCTCTGGGGCCAACGTCCTGACTTTC	CASSLEGRSSGANVLTF
many	TRBV6-6	NA	15	TRBJ1-5	TGTGCCAGCACCACGGGAGGCAGGGCCTATCAGCCCCAGCATTTT	CASTTGGRAYQPQHF
NA	TRBV28	NA	15	TRBJ2-2	TGTGCCAGCAGCCCTAGAGGGCTTGAGGTCGGGGAGCTGTTTTTT	CASSPRGLEVGELFF
NA	TRBV7-9	TRBD1	17	TRBJ1-3	TGTGCCAGCAGCCTAGGGACAGCAGCGGGTTCTGAAAACACCATATATTTT	CASSLGTAAGSENTIYF
many	TRBV19	NA	12	TRBJ2-7	TGTGCCAGTAGCCCACTCGAGGGCCAGCAGTACTTC	CASSPLEGQQYF
many	TRBV24-1	TRBD1	14	TRBJ1-2	TGTGCCACCAGTGACTCCGGACAGGCGCGGGGCTACACCTTC	CATSDSGQARGYTF
few	TRBV12-5	NA	11	TRBJ1-1	TGTGCTAGTGGTTCCGGGGAAGAAGCTTTCTTT	CASGSGEEAFF
NA	TRBV2	NA	12	TRBJ1-1	TGTGCCAGCAGGGGGGGACCCGTGGGGGCTTTCTTT	CASRGGPVGAFF
NA	TRBV29-1	TRBD1	13	TRBJ1-2	TGCAGCCTACAGGGGGGAGCTAACTATGGCTACACCTTC	CSLQGGANYGYTF
few	TRBV7-9	TRBD1	15	TRBJ1-6	TGTGCCAGCAGCAGGACGACAGGGTTTACGGCACCCCTCCACTTT	CASSRTTGFTAPLHF
many	TRBV19	NA	15	TRBJ2-7	TGTGCCAGTAGTATCCAGCAGGGAAGCTCCTACGAGCAGTACTTC	CASSIQQGSSYEQYF
many	TRBV19	TRBD1	15	TRBJ2-7	TGTGCCAGTAGTGACGGACAGGGGGCTTCCTACGAGCAGTACTTC	CASSDGQGASYEQYF
few	TRBV4-3	TRBD1	16	TRBJ2-7	TGCGCCAGCAGCCAAGAACTAATCCGGGACAGGGACGAGCAGTACTTC	CASSQELIRDRDEQYF
NA	TRBV7-2	TRBD2	18	TRBJ2-7	TGTGCCAGCCGCAGCTTAGTAGGGTCTAGCGGGCGTTCCTACGAGCAGTACTTC	CASRSLVGSSGRSYEQYF
many	TRBV29-1	NA	12	TRBJ2-7	TGCAGCGTTGTACAGAGCTCCTACGAGCAGTACTTC	CSVVQSSYEQYF
NA	TRBV24-1	TRBD1	13	TRBJ2-5	TGTGCCACCAGTGACCCGACAGGGGGGACCCAGTACTTC	CATSDPTGGTQYF
many	TRBV29-1	NA	13	TRBJ2-2	TGCAGCGCACAGGTGGCGAACACCGGGGAGCTGTTTTTT	CSAQVANTGELFF
NA	TRBV5-1	TRBD1	16	TRBJ1-1	TGTGCCAGCAGCTTTTTCCCCGACAGGGGGCGGACTGAAGCTTTCTTT	CASSFFPDRGRTEAFF
NA	TRBV11-2	TRBD1	15	TRBJ1-6	TGTGCCAGCAGCACGCCGGGACAGGATAATTCACCCCTCCACTTT	CASSTPGQDNSPLHF
NA	TRBV25-1	NA	14	TRBJ1-2	TGTGCCACCAGCAGTTATACCCTTAACTATGGCTACACCTTC	CATSSYTLNYGYTF
many	TRBV2	NA	13	TRBJ1-1	TGTGCCAGCAGTTCGGACGGGGGCACTGAAGCTTTCTTT	CASSSDGGTEAFF
once	TRBV9	NA	14	TRBJ2-3	TGTGCCGGCAGCGTAGGGCTAGGCACAGATACGCAGTATTTT	CAGSVGLGTDTQYF
once	TRBV19	TRBD1	17	TRBJ1-5	TGTACCAGTATGGGAACCCGGGGACAGGGGTTCGGTCAGCCCCAGCATTTT	CTSMGTRGQGFGQPQHF
many	TRBV12-5	NA	12	TRBJ1-2	TGTGCTAGTGGGGGGGACACTTATGGCTACACCTTC	CASGGDTYGYTF
few	TRBV13	NA	14	TRBJ2-7	TGTGCCAGCAGCTTTGATCAGGATTCCTACGAGCAGTACTTC	CASSFDQDSYEQYF
NA	TRBV19	NA	15	TRBJ2-2	TGTGCCAGTAGTATCTATTTTAAGAACACCGGGGAGCTGTTTTTT	CASSIYFKNTGELFF
many	TRBV20-1	NA	14	TRBJ1-5	TGCAGTGCCTCTCATCCAGTTAGCAATCAGCCCCAGCATTTT	CSASHPVSNQPQHF
many	TRBV19	TRBD1	15	TRBJ1-4	TGTGCCAGCCGGACTAACCGGGACAGAAATGAAAAACTGTTTTTT	CASRTNRDRNEKLFF
NA	TRBV29-1	NA	12	TRBJ1-1	TGCAGCTTAGGTCCCGAGAACACTGAAGCTTTCTTT	CSLGPENTEAFF
NA	TRBV10-3	TRBD2	17	TRBJ2-5	TGTGCCAGCACCGACGAACTGGGGCTAGCGGGTCACGAGACCCAGTACTTC	CASTDELGLAGHETQYF
NA	TRBV7-3	NA	14	TRBJ1-1	TGTGCCAGCAGCTTAAGACGCGAGAACACTGAAGCTTTCTTT	CASSLRRENTEAFF
many	TRBV5-1	TRBD2	16	TRBJ2-5	TGCGCCAGCAGCACCATCGGACTAGCGGACGAACAGACCCAGTACTTC	CASSTIGLADEQTQYF
NA	TRBV20-1	TRBD1	12	TRBJ2-7	TGCAGTGCACTCGGACAGGGGGAGGAGCAGTACTTC	CSALGQGEEQYF
NA	TRBV28	NA	12	TRBJ2-2	TGTGCCAGCAGTCTTCTATCTGGGGAGCTGTTTTTT	CASSLLSGELFF
once	TRBV25-1	TRBD1	15	TRBJ1-6	TGTGCCACCAACCAGGCTCCTATACAGGGGACACCCCTCCACTTT	CATNQAPIQGTPLHF
few	TRBV6-5	NA	14	TRBJ1-5	TGTGCCAGCACCTTACGGCAGGGAGACCAGCCCCAGCATTTT	CASTLRQGDQPQHF
few	TRBV11-2	NA	14	TRBJ2-7	TGTGCCAGCAGCATAAGGACGCCCGACTACGAGCAGTACTTC	CASSIRTPDYEQYF
NA	TRBV9	NA	14	TRBJ1-1	TGTGCCAGCAGCGCCAAGGTGGTGAACACTGAAGCTTTCTTT	CASSAKVVNTEAFF
NA	TRBV10-3	TRBD1	15	TRBJ1-1	TGTGCCATCAGGCCGGGACAGGGGTCAAGTAATGAAGCTTTCTTT	CAIRPGQGSSNEAFF
once	TRBV4-1	TRBD1	15	TRBJ1-5	TGCGCCAGCAGCCAAGAACACACAGGGGGACAGCCCCAGCATTTT	CASSQEHTGGQPQHF
few	TRBV25-1	NA	12	TRBJ2-7	TGTGCCAGCAGTGAATTTGCGGGAGAGCAGTACTTC	CASSEFAGEQYF
few	TRBV20-1	NA	16	TRBJ2-7	TGCAGTGCGGAACTCTACGGGAGTCCCCACTCCTACGAGCAGTACTTC	CSAELYGSPHSYEQYF
NA	TRBV7-8	TRBD1	15	TRBJ2-5	TGTGCCAGCAGCTTAAGGGGGACAGGGGGTGAGACCCAGTACTTC	CASSLRGTGGETQYF
NA	TRBV7-8	NA	14	TRBJ1-5	TGTGCCAGCAGCTCGCAGGGGCCTGGATGGCCCCAGCATTTT	CASSSQGPGWPQHF